This is a list of T cell receptor beta chains from one sample in a study of control samples from healthy donors and cancer patients. Data came from immunoSEQ multiplex PCR; TCRdb stores just in-frame clones and leaves some out. The table records 140,000 to 150,000 clones, around 92% of them present only once. The sequencing sample was made of blood. All receptors come from a man younger than 45 in good health. Both conserved end residues are part of each CDR3. The D gene is left open where the match is weak. Only part of the rows carry a size: once, few, many, or a class if the clone is expanded.

CASSQGHAGGNSPLHF | TGTGCCAGCAGCCAAGGCCACGCAGGGGGGAATTCACCCCTCCACTTT | TRBJ1-6 | TRBV14 | NA | TRBD1
CASSPAGGSTGELFF | TGTGCCAGCAGTCCCGCCGGGGGGAGCACCGGGGAGCTGTTTTTT | TRBJ2-2 | TRBV28 | NA | TRBD2
CASSLRGTDTQYF | TGTGCCAGCAGTCTACGGGGCACAGATACGCAGTATTTT | TRBJ2-3 | TRBV27 | NA | NA
CASGGGQGPGQPQHF | TGTGCCAGCGGGGGCGGACAGGGGCCCGGTCAGCCCCAGCATTTT | TRBJ1-5 | TRBV28 | NA | TRBD1
CASRLQGQNTEAFF | TGTGCCAGCAGACTCCAGGGGCAAAACACTGAAGCTTTCTTT | TRBJ1-1 | TRBV27 | NA | NA
CASSLDEGREAFF | TGTGCCAGCAGCTTGGACGAGGGCAGAGAAGCTTTCTTT | TRBJ1-1 | TRBV5-4 | once | NA
CASSRGGGSYNEQFF | TGCGCCAGCAGCCGTGGAGGAGGGTCCTACAATGAGCAGTTCTTC | TRBJ2-1 | TRBV5-1 | NA | NA
CASSGGTGVDIQYF | TGTGCCAGCAGTGGCGGGACAGGGGTGGACATTCAGTACTTC | TRBJ2-4 | TRBV25-1 | NA | TRBD1
CATSQGGSGASSSTDTQYF | TGTGCCACCAGCCAGGGGGGTTCAGGGGCGTCTTCTAGCACAGATACGCAGTATTTT | TRBJ2-3 | TRBV15 | NA | NA
CASSAGQGNEFF | TGCGCCAGCAGCGCGGGACAGGGGAATGAGTTCTTC | TRBJ2-1 | TRBV5-1 | NA | TRBD1
CASSQGFGIRYGYTF | TGTGCCAGCAGCCAAGGGTTCGGGATCCGGTATGGCTACACCTTC | TRBJ1-2 | TRBV3-1/TRBV3-2 | few | NA
CSVEVVLSDTQYF | TGCAGCGTTGAAGTGGTGTTGTCAGATACGCAGTATTTT | TRBJ2-3 | TRBV29-1 | NA | NA
CSVESPGSYGYTF | TGCAGCGTTGAAAGTCCTGGGAGCTATGGCTACACCTTC | TRBJ1-2 | TRBV29-1 | NA | NA
CASSPGTSGESDTQYF | TGTGCCAGCAGTCCCGGGACTAGCGGAGAATCAGATACGCAGTATTTT | TRBJ2-3 | TRBV28 | NA | TRBD2
CASSFGTGDEKLFF | TGTGCCAGCAGCTTCGGGACAGGGGATGAAAAACTGTTTTTT | TRBJ1-4 | TRBV5-6 | NA | TRBD1
CAWSFGGDHGYTF | TGTGCCTGGAGTTTTGGAGGGGACCATGGCTACACCTTC | TRBJ1-2 | TRBV30 | few | NA
CASSFGQGVIPDDYGYTF | TGTGCCAGCAGCTTCGGACAGGGGGTTATTCCGGACGACTATGGCTACACCTTC | TRBJ1-2 | TRBV14 | NA | TRBD1
CASSYYHNQPQHF | TGTGCCAGCAGTTACTACCACAATCAGCCCCAGCATTTT | TRBJ1-5 | TRBV6-2/TRBV6-3 | few | NA
CASSMSGGGLYNEQFF | TGTGCCAGTAGTATGTCGGGCGGGGGCTTATACAATGAGCAGTTCTTC | TRBJ2-1 | TRBV19 | NA | NA
CASSIDVAVNF | TGTGCCAGTAGTATAGATGTGGCAGTCAACTTT | TRBJ1-1 | TRBV19 | NA | NA
CASSLVGEDQFF | TGTGCCAGCAGTTTAGTGGGGGAGGACCAGTTCTTC | TRBJ2-1 | TRBV12-3/TRBV12-4 | NA | NA
CASSWGETGVGQPQHF | TGTGCCAGCAGTTGGGGGGAGACAGGGGTAGGTCAGCCCCAGCATTTT | TRBJ1-5 | TRBV28 | NA | TRBD1
CASSQDWGANGELFF | TGTGCCAGCAGCCAAGATTGGGGGGCAAACGGGGAGCTGTTTTTT | TRBJ2-2 | TRBV4-2 | NA | NA
CPEVGGIPYEQYF | TGCCCCGAGGTGGGGGGAATACCATACGAGCAGTACTTC | TRBJ2-7 | TRBV29-1 | NA | NA
CASSPNSNTEAFF | TGTGCCAGCTCACCCAACAGTAACACTGAAGCTTTCTTT | TRBJ1-1 | TRBV18 | NA | NA
CASSIIGTEAFF | TGTGCCAGTAGTATCATAGGCACTGAAGCTTTCTTT | TRBJ1-1 | TRBV19 | NA | NA
CARSQGQAATNEKLFF | TGTGCCAGAAGCCAGGGACAGGCTGCAACTAATGAAAAACTGTTTTTT | TRBJ1-4 | TRBV5-3 | few | TRBD1
CAISESIRRAVPYNEQFF | TGTGCCATCAGTGAGTCGATCCGTCGGGCAGTCCCCTACAATGAGCAGTTCTTC | TRBJ2-1 | TRBV10-3 | NA | NA
CASSVGGRVTGELFF | TGTGCCAGCAGCGTAGGGGGCCGTGTCACCGGGGAGCTGTTTTTT | TRBJ2-2 | TRBV9 | NA | NA
CAWSVGVSQPQHF | TGTGCCTGGAGTGTAGGGGTAAGTCAGCCCCAGCATTTT | TRBJ1-5 | TRBV30 | NA | NA
CASSQQHRVQNTEAFF | TGTGCCAGCAGTCAACAGCACAGGGTACAGAACACTGAAGCTTTCTTT | TRBJ1-1 | TRBV6-4 | NA | NA
CASSEDRRGYEQYF | TGTGCCAGCAGTGAAGACAGGAGGGGCTACGAGCAGTACTTC | TRBJ2-7 | TRBV2 | few | NA
CASSGGPGNEQFF | TGTGCCAGCAGTGGGGGGCCCGGCAATGAGCAGTTCTTC | TRBJ2-1 | TRBV12-3/TRBV12-4 | NA | NA
CASSSGGPVANEQFF | TGTGCCAGCAGCTCCGGGGGGCCAGTAGCAAATGAGCAGTTCTTC | TRBJ2-1 | TRBV5-4 | NA | NA
CASRTGQPYEQYF | TGTGCCAGCAGGACGGGACAGCCCTACGAGCAGTACTTC | TRBJ2-7 | TRBV6-5 | NA | TRBD1
CASSLEGGLGNTIYF | TGTGCCAGCAGCTTGGAGGGGGGGCTTGGAAACACCATATATTTT | TRBJ1-3 | TRBV5-4 | NA | NA
CASSLAGGNTDTQYF | TGTGCCAGCAGCTTAGCGGGGGGAAACACAGATACGCAGTATTTT | TRBJ2-3 | TRBV7-8 | NA | NA
CASSSQLGVRTEQYF | TGTGCCAGCAGTTCCCAACTGGGAGTGAGGACGGAGCAGTACTTC | TRBJ2-7 | TRBV27 | NA | NA
CASSFSTGGAYNSPLHF | TGTGCCAGCAGCTTCTCGACAGGGGGCGCCTATAATTCACCCCTCCACTTT | TRBJ1-6 | TRBV7-2 | once | TRBD1
CASSVRVDQPQHF | TGTGCCAGCAGTGTTAGGGTTGACCAGCCCCAGCATTTT | TRBJ1-5 | TRBV2 | NA | NA
CASSSVAGYNTEAFF | TGTGCCAGCAGCTCAGTTGCGGGGTACAACACTGAAGCTTTCTTT | TRBJ1-1 | TRBV5-4 | few | NA
CASSQRTGSVTEAFF | TGTGCCAGCAGCCAACGGACAGGTAGTGTCACTGAAGCTTTCTTT | TRBJ1-1 | TRBV7-3 | NA | TRBD1
CASRNGGNRNQPQHF | TGTGCCAGTAGGAACGGGGGGAATCGCAATCAGCCCCAGCATTTT | TRBJ1-5 | TRBV19 | NA | NA
CASSRGTNYEQYF | TGTGCCAGCAGCCGTGGGACAAACTACGAGCAGTACTTC | TRBJ2-7 | TRBV9 | NA | NA
CASSIGLTEAFF | TGTGCCAGTAGTATAGGACTCACTGAAGCTTTCTTT | TRBJ1-1 | TRBV19 | NA | NA
CASRPPSTDTQYF | TGCGCCAGCAGACCGCCTAGCACAGATACGCAGTATTTT | TRBJ2-3 | TRBV5-1 | few | NA
CASSSRQGIYEQYF | TGTGCCAGCAGCTCCCGACAGGGCATCTACGAGCAGTACTTC | TRBJ2-7 | TRBV7-2 | NA | TRBD1
CASSLGAAGGFSYEQYF | TGTGCCAGCAGTTTAGGGGCGGCGGGGGGGTTCTCCTACGAGCAGTACTTC | TRBJ2-7 | TRBV27 | NA | TRBD2
CASSERGGWDNTEAFF | TGTGCCAGCAGTGAAAGGGGAGGGTGGGACAACACTGAAGCTTTCTTT | TRBJ1-1 | TRBV6-1 | NA | NA
CASSFDRSYGYTF | TGTGCCAGCAGTTTCGACAGAAGCTATGGCTACACCTTC | TRBJ1-2 | TRBV6-6 | many | NA
CATLSTSGGLYEQFF | TGTGCCACCTTATCAACTAGCGGGGGGTTGTATGAGCAGTTCTTC | TRBJ2-1 | TRBV28 | NA | TRBD2
CASSVAVAGGTDTQYF | TGTGCCAGCAGCGTAGCGGTAGCGGGGGGCACAGATACGCAGTATTTT | TRBJ2-3 | TRBV9 | NA | TRBD2
CASGLPGTGFNSPLHF | TGTGCTAGTGGTTTGCCCGGGACAGGCTTCAATTCACCCCTCCACTTT | TRBJ1-6 | TRBV12-5 | NA | TRBD1